The clone carrying this T cell receptor (beta chain) appeared a single time. Its antigen is currently unknown. The data are from a study of cytomegalovirus exposure and HLA in healthy donors. Primers: 60 Vbeta forward and 13 Jbeta reverse. Using immunoSEQ multiplex PCR, the repertoire was profiled, and TCRdb retains in-frame clones only, with some absent. The table shows some 130,000 clones, with around 75% occurring only once. All the people who gave samples were healthy bone marrow donors. Study conclusions and caveats: TCR beta chains numbering more than 150 were designated cytomegalovirus-associated. Accurate predictions that matched the HLA-A and HLA-B alleles of most subjects were reportedly made from TCR beta sequences. In a later analysis, TCR association rates varied by HLA locus: DRB1 most, HLA-C fewest.

The ends were cut back, 5 bases at V and 1 base at J, with 11 bases in the middle. The CDR3 is 14 residues long. Germline V gives CDR1 MDHEN, CDR2 SYDVKM. The clonotype was recovered from a man aged 35 to 55 in good health and CMV-seronegative. Specimen: PBMCs. The chain recombines TRBV28 with TRBJ2-5; D unclear. CDR3 region: CASSQSGSQETQYF. The CDR3 DNA is TGTGCCAGCAGTCAATCTGGCAGCCAAGAGACCCAGTACTTC.